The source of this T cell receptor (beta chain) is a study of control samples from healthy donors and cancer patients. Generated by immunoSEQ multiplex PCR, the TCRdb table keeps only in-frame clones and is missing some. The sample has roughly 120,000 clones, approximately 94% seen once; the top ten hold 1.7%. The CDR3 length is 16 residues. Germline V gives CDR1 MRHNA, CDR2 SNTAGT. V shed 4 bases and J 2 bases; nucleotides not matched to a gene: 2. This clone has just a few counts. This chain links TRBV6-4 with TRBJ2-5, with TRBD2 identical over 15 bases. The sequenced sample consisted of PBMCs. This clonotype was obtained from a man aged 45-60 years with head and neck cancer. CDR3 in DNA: TGTGCCAGCAGTGCCGGGACTAGCGGGGGGCAAGAGACCCAGTACTTC. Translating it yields CASSAGTSGGQETQYF.